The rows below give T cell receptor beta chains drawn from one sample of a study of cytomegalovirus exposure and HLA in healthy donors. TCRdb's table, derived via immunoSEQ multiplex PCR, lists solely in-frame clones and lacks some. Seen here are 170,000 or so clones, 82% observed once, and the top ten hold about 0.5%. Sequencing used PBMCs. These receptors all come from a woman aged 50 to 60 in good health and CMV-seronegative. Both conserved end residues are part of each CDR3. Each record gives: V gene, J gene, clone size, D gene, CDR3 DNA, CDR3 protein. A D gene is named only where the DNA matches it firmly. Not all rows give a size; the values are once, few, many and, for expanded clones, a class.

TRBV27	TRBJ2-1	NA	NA	TGTGCCAGCAGTTTAGGTACATTAAATGAGCAGTTCTTC	CASSLGTLNEQFF
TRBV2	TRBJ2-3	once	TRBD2	TGTGCCAGCGGGTCTAGCGGGAGTAATACAGATACGCAGTATTTT	CASGSSGSNTDTQYF
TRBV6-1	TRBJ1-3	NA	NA	TGTGCCAGCAGTGAAGCGGGGGCTACACGTGTAGACACCATATATTTT	CASSEAGATRVDTIYF
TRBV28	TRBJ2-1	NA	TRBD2	TGTGCCAGCAGTTCATCCGGGACTAGCGGGGGGCTATACAATGAGCAGTTCTTC	CASSSSGTSGGLYNEQFF
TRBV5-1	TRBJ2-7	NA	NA	TGCGCCAGCAGCCAGGGGCAGGGGCAGCTATACCAGCAGTACTTC	CASSQGQGQLYQQYF
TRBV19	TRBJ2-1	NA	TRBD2	TGTGCCAGTAGTATTGGACTAGGACTAGCGGGAGCCACAGGGGTGTTCTTC	CASSIGLGLAGATGVFF
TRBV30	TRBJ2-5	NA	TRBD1	TGTGCCTGGAGAGCCGGGACAGGAGTAGAGACCCAGTACTTC	CAWRAGTGVETQYF
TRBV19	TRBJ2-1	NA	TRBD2	TGTGCCAGTTCGCTTGGGAGGGCCTTTAGCAATGAGCAGTTCTTC	CASSLGRAFSNEQFF
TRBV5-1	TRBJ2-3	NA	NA	TGCGCCAGCAGCGTCCCAAGCACAGATACGCAGTATTTT	CASSVPSTDTQYF
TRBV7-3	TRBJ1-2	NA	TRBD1	TGTGCCAGCAGCTCCGGGGACAGGGGGAAGGGTGGCTACACCTTC	CASSSGDRGKGGYTF
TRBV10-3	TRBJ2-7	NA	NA	TGTGCCATCAGAGACCCCCTGGCTAGCTACGAGCAGTACTTC	CAIRDPLASYEQYF
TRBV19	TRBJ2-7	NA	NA	TGTGCCCCCAACTCCCGGGACGCGGGACTCATCTCCTACGAGCAGTACTTC	CAPNSRDAGLISYEQYF
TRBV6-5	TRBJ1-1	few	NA	TGTGCCAGCTACATAGGGGCGAACACTGAAGCTTTCTTT	CASYIGANTEAFF
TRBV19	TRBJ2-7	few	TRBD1	TGTGCCAGTAGTTACAACAGGGGGCCATACGAGCAGTACTTC	CASSYNRGPYEQYF
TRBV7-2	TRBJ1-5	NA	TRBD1	TGTGCCAGCTCTCCTGACAGGGACAGAAGTCAGCCCCAGCATTTT	CASSPDRDRSQPQHF
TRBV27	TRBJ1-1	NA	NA	TGTGCCAGCAGTTTTAGGAGGAACACTGAAGCTTTCTTT	CASSFRRNTEAFF
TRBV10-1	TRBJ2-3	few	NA	TGCGCCAGCAGTGTGCGGCAGAACACAGATACGCAGTATTTT	CASSVRQNTDTQYF
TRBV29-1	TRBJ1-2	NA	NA	TGCAGCTTTCGGTCAGGGGTCTATGGCTACACCTTC	CSFRSGVYGYTF
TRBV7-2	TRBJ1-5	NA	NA	TGTGCCAGCAGCTTAGAAGCCTTTTATAGCAATCAGCCCCAGCATTTT	CASSLEAFYSNQPQHF
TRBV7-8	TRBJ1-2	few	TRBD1	TGTGCCAGCAGCCTTAGTTCGGGACAGGGAGGCTATGGCTACACCTTC	CASSLSSGQGGYGYTF
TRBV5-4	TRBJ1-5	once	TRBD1	TGTGCCAGCAGCCCGGGGACAGGGAGCAATCAGCCCCAGCATTTT	CASSPGTGSNQPQHF
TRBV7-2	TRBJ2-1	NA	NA	TGTGCCAGCAGCTTATACACAGGCGGGAATTACAATGAGCAGTTCTTC	CASSLYTGGNYNEQFF
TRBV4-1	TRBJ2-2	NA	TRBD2	TGCGCCAGCAGCCAAGATGGGGCGGGGGTCAGCGGGGAGCTGTTTTTT	CASSQDGAGVSGELFF
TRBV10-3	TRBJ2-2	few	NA	TGTGCCATCAGTGAGTCCGGTCACGGAGTCGGGGAGCTGTTTTTT	CAISESGHGVGELFF
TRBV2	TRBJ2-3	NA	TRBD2	TGTGCCAGCAGTGGGACTAGCGGAACTAGCACAGATACGCAGTATTTT	CASSGTSGTSTDTQYF
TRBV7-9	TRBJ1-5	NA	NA	TGTGCCAGCAGCTTATCCGGGAATGGGAATCAGCCCCAGCATTTT	CASSLSGNGNQPQHF
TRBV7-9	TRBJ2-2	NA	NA	TGTGCCAGCAGCCCGCCGGGGGTTTCCCCCACCGGGGAGCTGTTTTTT	CASSPPGVSPTGELFF
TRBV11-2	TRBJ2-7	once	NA	TGTGCCAGCAGCCCCCGGGAAACCTACGAGCAGTACTTC	CASSPRETYEQYF
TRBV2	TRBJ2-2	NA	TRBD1	TGTGCCAGCAGGGGTAACAGGGGACCCACCGGGGAGCTGTTTTTT	CASRGNRGPTGELFF
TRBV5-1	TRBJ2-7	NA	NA	TGCGCCAGCAGCTGGTTGACAGGAGCCTACGAGCAGTACTTC	CASSWLTGAYEQYF
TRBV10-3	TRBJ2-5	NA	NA	TGTGCCATCAGTGGGACTTTGACTCAAGAGACCCAGTACTTC	CAISGTLTQETQYF
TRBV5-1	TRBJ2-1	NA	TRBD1	TGCGCCAGCAGCTTGGTAGGGACAGGGGGCTACAATGAGCAGTTCTTC	CASSLVGTGGYNEQFF
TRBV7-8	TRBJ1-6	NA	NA	TGTGCCAGCAGCTTAGGTCGTGGCGGCTATAATTCACCCCTCCACTTT	CASSLGRGGYNSPLHF
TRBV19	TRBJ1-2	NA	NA	TGTGCCAGTAGCCCTGGGGCCCAGAGTAACTATGGCTACACCTTC	CASSPGAQSNYGYTF
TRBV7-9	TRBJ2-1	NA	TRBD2	TGTGCCAGCAGAACTCGAGGTAGCGGGACGAGCTCCTACAATGAGCAGTTCTTC	CASRTRGSGTSSYNEQFF
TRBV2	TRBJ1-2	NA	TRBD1	TGTGCCAGCAGCTTACAGGGGCGGGACTATGGCTACACCTTC	CASSLQGRDYGYTF
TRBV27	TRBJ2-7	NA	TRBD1	TGTGCCAGCACCCAACGGCACAGGGGGCACTACGAGCAGTACTTC	CASTQRHRGHYEQYF
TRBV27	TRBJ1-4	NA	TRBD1	TGTGCCAGCAGCGAAAACAGGGGGATGTTTAATGAAAAACTGTTTTTT	CASSENRGMFNEKLFF
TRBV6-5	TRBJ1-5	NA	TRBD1	TGTGCCAGCAGACTAATGCAGGGGGTAGATCAGCCCCAGCATTTT	CASRLMQGVDQPQHF
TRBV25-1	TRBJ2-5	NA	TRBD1	TGTGCCAGCAGTGAAATTCCGGGACAGGGGATTGAGACCCAGTACTTC	CASSEIPGQGIETQYF
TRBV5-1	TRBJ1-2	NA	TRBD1	TGCGCCAGCAGCCCGGGACAGAGGGGGAACTATGGCTACACCTTC	CASSPGQRGNYGYTF
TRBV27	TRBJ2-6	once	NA	TGTGCCAGCAGTTCCTTCAGGGGTCCGTCTGGGGCCAACGTCCTGACTTTC	CASSSFRGPSGANVLTF
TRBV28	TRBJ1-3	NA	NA	TGTGCCGGGGGAAGTGGACAGTCTAGGCCTGGAAACACCATATATTTT	CAGGSGQSRPGNTIYF
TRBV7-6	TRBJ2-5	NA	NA	TGTGCCAGCAGCCGACCCCCGGACACGCAAGAGACCCAGTACTTC	CASSRPPDTQETQYF
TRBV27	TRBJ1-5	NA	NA	TGTGCCAGCAGGCGGACGGGGGATCAGCCCCAGCATTTT	CASRRTGDQPQHF
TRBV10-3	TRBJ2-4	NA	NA	TGTGCCATCAGTTCAGGAGACTACAGACCAAACGTAGCCAAAAACATTCAGTACTTC	CAISSGDYRPNVAKNIQYF